A selection of T cell receptor beta chains follows, all from one sample in a study of blood T cell repertoires in COVID-19. This table comes from immunoSEQ multiplex PCR, and its TCRdb copy is limited to in-frame clones, with some not included. The sample lists approximately 92,000 clones, roughly 72% occurring once. Sequencing used peripheral blood. These receptors were collected from a woman in her fifties or sixties in a cohort sampled during active or convalescent COVID-19. The CDR3 runs from the conserved cysteine through the conserved F or W. The D gene is left open where the match is weak. Where a row states a size, it is once, few, many or the class of an expanded clone; other rows omit it.

TRBV10-3,.,.,TRBJ1-5,CAISGTYSNQPQHF,TGTGCCATCAGTGGTACATATAGCAATCAGCCCCAGCATTTT
TRBV6-5,.,TRBD1,TRBJ1-2,CASVKEQGVGGYTF,TGTGCCAGCGTTAAGGAGCAGGGGGTAGGAGGCTACACCTTC
TRBV11-2,.,.,TRBJ1-1,CASSLAGGQAEAFF,TGTGCCAGCAGCTTAGCTGGGGGCCAGGCTGAAGCTTTCTTT
TRBV2,once,TRBD1,TRBJ1-1,CAGGQGARGTEAFF,TGTGCCGGGGGACAGGGGGCGCGCGGCACTGAAGCTTTCTTT
TRBV28,.,.,TRBJ2-1,CASSISGLGGFF,TGTGCCAGCAGTATTTCGGGGTTAGGGGGGTTCTTC
TRBV3-1/TRBV3-2,.,.,TRBJ1-4,CASSPGQLKLFF,TGTGCCAGCAGCCCAGGACAGTTAAAACTGTTTTTT
TRBV11-3,few,.,TRBJ1-5,CAQAGGRVGNQPQHF,TGTGCCCAAGCCGGGGGTCGGGTAGGCAATCAGCCCCAGCATTTT
TRBV19,.,.,TRBJ2-2,CASSMGAGSSGELFF,TGTGCCAGTAGTATGGGTGCAGGTTCGAGCGGGGAGCTGTTTTTT
TRBV6-6,.,.,TRBJ2-3,CASSYRQGSNTQYF,TGTGCCAGCAGTTACCGGCAGGGGTCCAATACGCAGTATTTT
TRBV7-2,.,.,TRBJ2-1,CASSYRQIHNEQFF,TGTGCCAGCAGCTATCGACAGATTCACAATGAGCAGTTCTTC
TRBV6-5,.,.,TRBJ1-2,CASSSPTGNTF,TGTGCCAGCAGTTCCCCGACAGGAAACACCTTC
TRBV29-1,.,TRBD1,TRBJ1-2,CSDQTGRDGYTF,TGCAGCGACCAGACAGGGAGAGATGGCTACACCTTC
TRBV7-6,.,TRBD2,TRBJ2-3,CASSLTASGGFIPRTDTQYF,TGTGCCAGCAGCTTAACGGCTAGCGGGGGGTTCATTCCACGAACAGATACGCAGTATTTT
TRBV5-1,.,TRBD1,TRBJ2-7,CASGQGGPYEQYF,TGCGCCAGCGGACAGGGGGGGCCCTACGAGCAGTACTTC
TRBV7-3,.,TRBD2,TRBJ2-1,CASSPNGLAGALSNEQFF,TGTGCCAGCAGCCCTAATGGCCTAGCGGGGGCCTTAAGCAATGAGCAGTTCTTC
TRBV20-1,.,.,TRBJ2-1,CSAAPGDEQFF,TGCAGTGCTGCCCCGGGGGATGAGCAGTTCTTC
TRBV19,.,TRBD2,TRBJ2-5,CASSMSSGGNLETQYF,TGTGCCAGTAGTATGTCTAGCGGGGGAAACTTGGAGACCCAGTACTTC
TRBV3-1/TRBV3-2,few,TRBD1,TRBJ1-2,CASSSDQGAFGYTF,TGTGCCAGCAGCTCCGACCAGGGGGCGTTTGGCTACACCTTC
TRBV7-9,.,.,TRBJ1-2,CASSTLSSYGYTF,TGTGCCAGCAGCACCCTTAGTTCTTACGGCTACACCTTC
TRBV27,.,.,TRBJ2-3,CASSRPGMTDTQYF,TGTGCCAGCAGCCGACCGGGGATGACAGATACGCAGTATTTT
TRBV28,.,TRBD2,TRBJ2-3,CASSPPSGSTDTQYF,TGTGCCAGCAGCCCACCTAGCGGGAGCACAGATACGCAGTATTTT
TRBV5-5,.,TRBD2,TRBJ2-3,CASSSYRTSGVTDTQYF,TGTGCCAGCAGCTCGTACCGGACTAGCGGGGTTACAGATACGCAGTATTTT
TRBV7-8,.,.,TRBJ1-2,CASSPRQFYGYTF,TGTGCCAGCAGCCCACGACAGTTCTATGGCTACACCTTC
TRBV13,.,TRBD2,TRBJ2-5,CASSLVAGGRETQYF,TGTGCCAGCAGCTTAGTTGCGGGGGGAAGAGAGACCCAGTACTTC
TRBV6-2/TRBV6-3,.,.,TRBJ1-4,CASSYSGGTNEKLFF,TGTGCCAGCAGTTACTCTGGAGGAACTAATGAAAAACTGTTTTTT
TRBV19,.,.,TRBJ1-6,CASSPTGNDNSPLHF,TGTGCCAGCAGCCCTACAGGGAACGATAATTCACCCCTCCACTTT
TRBV29-1,.,TRBD1,TRBJ1-1,CSVDDRGQTEAFF,TGCAGCGTTGACGACAGGGGGCAAACTGAAGCTTTCTTT
TRBV18,.,.,TRBJ2-6,CASSPNPGLSGANVLTF,TGTGCCAGCTCACCAAACCCAGGATTGTCGGGGGCCAACGTCCTGACTTTC
TRBV4-2,.,.,TRBJ1-4,CASSHLGGTGEKLFF,TGTGCCAGCAGCCACCTCGGGGGTACCGGGGAAAAACTGTTTTTT
TRBV24-1,.,TRBD1,TRBJ1-2,CATSDRRTGDYGYTF,TGTGCCACCAGTGACAGACGGACAGGGGACTATGGCTACACCTTC
TRBV7-9,.,.,TRBJ1-6,CASSPTGKRTLHF,TGTGCCAGCAGCCCTACAGGGAAGAGGACCCTCCACTTT
TRBV5-1,.,TRBD1,TRBJ1-4,CASSLGTGGYEKLFF,TGCGCCAGCAGCTTGGGGACAGGGGGTTATGAAAAACTGTTTTTT
TRBV19,.,.,TRBJ2-7,CASSLGEYEQYF,TGTGCCAGTAGTCTAGGGGAGTACGAGCAGTACTTC
TRBV27,.,.,TRBJ2-3,CASSSPEGGRSINTQYF,TGTGCCAGCAGTTCCCCCGAGGGGGGGCGCAGTATAAATACGCAGTATTTT
TRBV2,once,TRBD2,TRBJ2-3,CASSRTSGRTDTQYF,TGTGCCAGCAGCCGGACTAGCGGACGCACAGATACGCAGTATTTT
TRBV5-1,.,.,TRBJ2-3,CASSLTAASTDTQYF,TGCGCCAGCAGCTTGACAGCAGCTAGCACAGATACGCAGTATTTT
TRBV2,.,TRBD2,TRBJ2-5,CASSRPTGLAETQYF,TGTGCCAGCAGCCGACCAACCGGACTAGCTGAGACCCAGTACTTC
TRBV7-9,.,.,TRBJ1-6,CASQLGALNSPLHF,TGTGCATCTCAGTTGGGGGCCTTAAATTCACCCCTCCACTTT
TRBV10-3,.,.,TRBJ1-2,CAVGGNYGYTF,TGTGCCGTCGGGGGGAACTATGGCTACACCTTC
TRBV18,.,.,TRBJ2-7,CASSTDRLSYEQYF,TGTGCCAGCTCAACGGACAGACTCTCCTACGAGCAGTACTTC
TRBV29-1,.,TRBD2,TRBJ2-2,CSVGLAGALNTGELFF,TGCAGCGTCGGACTAGCGGGGGCCCTGAACACCGGGGAGCTGTTTTTT
TRBV3-1/TRBV3-2,few,TRBD2,TRBJ2-7,CASSQGLAGEYEQYF,TGTGCCAGCAGCCAGGGACTAGCGGGGGAGTACGAGCAGTACTTC
TRBV5-4,.,TRBD1,TRBJ2-2,CASSVGQRTGELFF,TGTGCCAGCAGCGTGGGACAGCGCACCGGGGAGCTGTTTTTT
TRBV5-4,.,.,TRBJ1-6,CASSLSTGRTYNSPLHF,TGTGCCAGCAGCTTGTCAACAGGGCGGACCTATAATTCACCCCTCCACTTT
TRBV10-2,.,TRBD1,TRBJ1-1,CASSDRGQGANTEAFF,TGCGCCAGCAGTGACCGGGGACAGGGGGCGAACACTGAAGCTTTCTTT
TRBV9,few,TRBD2,TRBJ2-3,CASSVASGGASTDTQYF,TGTGCCAGCAGCGTAGCCAGCGGGGGGGCCAGCACAGATACGCAGTATTTT
TRBV7-9,.,TRBD1,TRBJ2-1,CASSLEQGWYNEQFF,TGTGCCAGCAGCTTAGAACAGGGGTGGTACAATGAGCAGTTCTTC
TRBV3-1/TRBV3-2,once,TRBD2,TRBJ2-3,CASSPTLAGVGTDTQYF,TGTGCCAGCAGCCCCACACTAGCGGGGGTAGGTACAGATACGCAGTATTTT
TRBV12-5,once,TRBD1,TRBJ2-3,CASAETGSDTQYF,TGTGCTAGTGCGGAGACAGGGTCGGATACGCAGTATTTT
TRBV4-1,.,.,TRBJ2-1,CASSQDATRGYEQFF,TGCGCCAGCAGCCAAGATGCGACTAGAGGGTATGAGCAGTTCTTC
TRBV7-3,.,.,TRBJ2-1,CASSLDPSSYNEQFF,TGTGCCAGCAGCTTAGATCCCAGCTCCTACAATGAGCAGTTCTTC
TRBV11-2,once,.,TRBJ1-2,CASSLSFVADYGYTF,TGTGCCAGCAGCCTTAGTTTCGTGGCGGACTATGGCTACACCTTC
TRBV7-9,few,.,TRBJ1-5,CASSLNSFNQPQHF,TGTGCCAGCAGCTTAAACAGTTTTAATCAGCCCCAGCATTTT
TRBV30,few,.,TRBJ1-1,CAWSVSGGTEAFF,TGTGCCTGGAGTGTATCCGGGGGCACTGAAGCTTTCTTT
TRBV10-1,.,TRBD2,TRBJ2-3,CASSESKRGGTDTQYF,TGCGCCAGCAGTGAGTCTAAGCGGGGCGGTACAGATACGCAGTATTTT
TRBV5-1,.,TRBD2,TRBJ2-1,CASSHEGLANSAYNEQFF,TGCGCCAGCAGCCATGAAGGACTAGCCAACTCTGCCTACAATGAGCAGTTCTTC
TRBV3-1/TRBV3-2,few,.,TRBJ2-2,CASSQRATGELFF,TGTGCCAGCAGCCAGAGGGCCACCGGGGAGCTGTTTTTT